A selection of T cell receptor beta chains follows, all from one sample in a study of blood T cell repertoires in COVID-19. The table came from immunoSEQ multiplex PCR; TCRdb's copy has only in-frame clones and leaves some out. In the table there are about 330,000 clones, approximately 84% of which are singletons. Sequencing was carried out using PBMCs or T cells enriched from blood (not recorded which). The origin of the receptors is a woman in her thirties who had recovered from COVID-19. CDR3s include the opening cysteine and the closing phenylalanine or tryptophan. The order of the fields is D gene, clone size, J gene, V gene, CDR3 DNA, CDR3 protein. The D gene is left open where the match is weak. For some rows the clone size is stated as once, few or many, or as a class when expanded; others skip it.

d_gene: -; abundance: -; j_gene: TRBJ1-1; v_gene: TRBV12-3/TRBV12-4; CDR3nt: TGTGCCAGCAGTTTCCGACAGAACACTGAAGCTTTCTTT; CDR3aa: CASSFRQNTEAFF
d_gene: -; abundance: -; j_gene: TRBJ2-7; v_gene: TRBV2; CDR3nt: TGTGCCAGCAGCATCCAGGGCGTGTCCTACGAGCAGTACTTC; CDR3aa: CASSIQGVSYEQYF
d_gene: -; abundance: -; j_gene: TRBJ2-3; v_gene: TRBV3-1/TRBV3-2; CDR3nt: TGTGCCAGCAGCCAAGATCAGGTATCGGTGTTTGCAGATACGCAGTATTTT; CDR3aa: CASSQDQVSVFADTQYF
d_gene: -; abundance: -; j_gene: TRBJ1-1; v_gene: TRBV3-1/TRBV3-2; CDR3nt: TGTGCCAGCAGCCAAGATCTCCCCTCCCGGTGGGGGGTTAACACTGAAGCTTTCTTT; CDR3aa: CASSQDLPSRWGVNTEAFF
d_gene: -; abundance: -; j_gene: TRBJ2-6; v_gene: TRBV6-1; CDR3nt: TGTGCCAGCAGTAAAGGACGGGAGAGCTCTGGGGCCAACGTCCTGACTTTC; CDR3aa: CASSKGRESSGANVLTF
d_gene: -; abundance: -; j_gene: TRBJ2-7; v_gene: TRBV2; CDR3nt: TGTGCCAGCAGTGAAGTTGCAGGAAACACTTTC; CDR3aa: CASSEVAGNTF
d_gene: -; abundance: -; j_gene: TRBJ1-6; v_gene: TRBV25-1; CDR3nt: TGTGCCAGCAGTGGCAGGGGCTCCTATAATTCACCCCTCCACTTT; CDR3aa: CASSGRGSYNSPLHF
d_gene: TRBD1; abundance: -; j_gene: TRBJ1-2; v_gene: TRBV7-2; CDR3nt: TGTGCCAGCAGCTCAAGACAGGGGGAGGGTGGCTACACCTTC; CDR3aa: CASSSRQGEGGYTF
d_gene: TRBD2; abundance: -; j_gene: TRBJ2-3; v_gene: TRBV11-3; CDR3nt: TGTGCCAGCAGCTTATCGGCTAGCGGGAGCACAGATACGCAGTATTTT; CDR3aa: CASSLSASGSTDTQYF
d_gene: TRBD1; abundance: -; j_gene: TRBJ1-5; v_gene: TRBV7-9; CDR3nt: TGTGCCAGCAGCTTAGCCCCAGGACAGGGAGGTTGGAATCAGCCCCAGCATTTT; CDR3aa: CASSLAPGQGGWNQPQHF
d_gene: TRBD1; abundance: -; j_gene: TRBJ1-2; v_gene: TRBV28; CDR3nt: TGTGCCAGCAGGGGGACAGGGACACTCTATGGCTACACCTTC; CDR3aa: CASRGTGTLYGYTF
d_gene: TRBD1; abundance: -; j_gene: TRBJ2-7; v_gene: TRBV18; CDR3nt: TGTGCCAGCGCCCAGGACAGGGGGAGCTACGAGCAGTACTTC; CDR3aa: CASAQDRGSYEQYF
d_gene: TRBD1; abundance: -; j_gene: TRBJ1-2; v_gene: TRBV7-2; CDR3nt: TGTGCCAGCAGCCCCCGACAGGGAGTGCCTATTGGCTACACCTTC; CDR3aa: CASSPRQGVPIGYTF
d_gene: TRBD2; abundance: -; j_gene: TRBJ2-7; v_gene: TRBV11-2; CDR3nt: TGTGCCAGCAGCCCGGGACTAGCGGGGACTCTTAGAGAGCAGTACTTC; CDR3aa: CASSPGLAGTLREQYF
d_gene: -; abundance: -; j_gene: TRBJ1-1; v_gene: TRBV3-1/TRBV3-2; CDR3nt: TGTGCCAGCAGCCAATCTCGGAACACTGAAGCTTTCTTT; CDR3aa: CASSQSRNTEAFF
d_gene: -; abundance: -; j_gene: TRBJ1-4; v_gene: TRBV2; CDR3nt: TGTGCCAGCAGTGGCGGCCTTGCAACTAATGAAAAACTGTTTTTT; CDR3aa: CASSGGLATNEKLFF
d_gene: -; abundance: -; j_gene: TRBJ1-3; v_gene: TRBV5-1; CDR3nt: TGCGCCAGCAGCTTCTCTGAACAGGCAAACTCTGGAAACACCATATATTTT; CDR3aa: CASSFSEQANSGNTIYF
d_gene: -; abundance: -; j_gene: TRBJ1-6; v_gene: TRBV19; CDR3nt: TGTGCCAGTAACCCCAATCAGAATTCACCCCTCCACTTT; CDR3aa: CASNPNQNSPLHF
d_gene: TRBD1; abundance: once; j_gene: TRBJ2-3; v_gene: TRBV2; CDR3nt: TGTGCCAGCAATGGGGAGACAGGGAGTACGCAGTATTTT; CDR3aa: CASNGETGSTQYF
d_gene: TRBD1; abundance: few; j_gene: TRBJ1-2; v_gene: TRBV15; CDR3nt: TGTGCCACCAGCAGAGAGACAGGGTCGGACTATGGCTACACCTTC; CDR3aa: CATSRETGSDYGYTF
d_gene: TRBD1; abundance: -; j_gene: TRBJ1-6; v_gene: TRBV28; CDR3nt: TGTGCCAGCAGTTTATTGGGGACAGGACTAAATTCACCCCTCCACTTT; CDR3aa: CASSLLGTGLNSPLHF
d_gene: -; abundance: -; j_gene: TRBJ1-6; v_gene: TRBV18; CDR3nt: TGTGCCAGCTCACCTACAGGGAAACTGAGCTCCTATAATTCACCCCTCCACTTT; CDR3aa: CASSPTGKLSSYNSPLHF
d_gene: TRBD1; abundance: -; j_gene: TRBJ2-7; v_gene: TRBV10-3; CDR3nt: TGTGCCATCATCCCCGGGACAGACTCCTACGAGCAGTACTTC; CDR3aa: CAIIPGTDSYEQYF
d_gene: -; abundance: -; j_gene: TRBJ2-3; v_gene: TRBV3-1/TRBV3-2; CDR3nt: TGTGCCAGCAGCCGATCGGACTTCACAGATACGCAGTATTTT; CDR3aa: CASSRSDFTDTQYF
d_gene: -; abundance: once; j_gene: TRBJ2-7; v_gene: TRBV30; CDR3nt: TGTGCCTGGAGTCGGTCAGGGGCAACTTACGAGCAGTACTTC; CDR3aa: CAWSRSGATYEQYF
d_gene: TRBD1; abundance: -; j_gene: TRBJ2-2; v_gene: TRBV19; CDR3nt: TGTGCCAGTAGTAAACCGACAGGGCACACCGGGGAGCTGTTTTTT; CDR3aa: CASSKPTGHTGELFF
d_gene: -; abundance: -; j_gene: TRBJ2-3; v_gene: TRBV2; CDR3nt: TGTGCCAGTCTGACTAGACCCCCCACAGATACGCAGTATTTT; CDR3aa: CASLTRPPTDTQYF
d_gene: -; abundance: -; j_gene: TRBJ2-7; v_gene: TRBV15; CDR3nt: TGTGCCACCAGCAGAGATGAGGAGTCCGAGCAGTACTTC; CDR3aa: CATSRDEESEQYF
d_gene: -; abundance: few; j_gene: TRBJ1-1; v_gene: TRBV7-2; CDR3nt: TGTGCCAGCAGCTTAGGTGGAGGGATGAACACTGAAGCTTTCTTT; CDR3aa: CASSLGGGMNTEAFF
d_gene: -; abundance: -; j_gene: TRBJ2-3; v_gene: TRBV2; CDR3nt: TGTGCCAGCAGGCGAGGTAGCACAGATACGCAGTATTTT; CDR3aa: CASRRGSTDTQYF
d_gene: -; abundance: once; j_gene: TRBJ1-4; v_gene: TRBV7-9; CDR3nt: TGTGCCAGCAGCTTGCCCCTGACTCCCCCGAAAGAAAAACTGTTTTTT; CDR3aa: CASSLPLTPPKEKLFF
d_gene: -; abundance: few; j_gene: TRBJ1-5; v_gene: TRBV2; CDR3nt: TGTGCCAGCAGTGGGTTAGGGGATCAGCCCCAGCATTTT; CDR3aa: CASSGLGDQPQHF
d_gene: -; abundance: few; j_gene: TRBJ1-2; v_gene: TRBV11-3; CDR3nt: TGTGCCATCCAACCCGGGTCCCCTATTAATAACTATGGCTACACCTTC; CDR3aa: CAIQPGSPINNYGYTF
d_gene: -; abundance: -; j_gene: TRBJ2-3; v_gene: TRBV28; CDR3nt: TGTGCCAGCAGTTTGGACAGTGTCACAGATACGCAGTATTTT; CDR3aa: CASSLDSVTDTQYF
d_gene: TRBD1; abundance: -; j_gene: TRBJ1-5; v_gene: TRBV19; CDR3nt: TGTGCCACCCGCGGCAGGGGGCGCGGGGGGGGCAATCAGCCCCAGCATTTT; CDR3aa: CATRGRGRGGGNQPQHF
d_gene: -; abundance: once; j_gene: TRBJ2-7; v_gene: TRBV7-2; CDR3nt: TGTGCCAGCAGCTTAACGGGGACTGTTTCTCACGAGCAGTACTTC; CDR3aa: CASSLTGTVSHEQYF
d_gene: -; abundance: once; j_gene: TRBJ1-4; v_gene: TRBV28; CDR3nt: TGTGCCAGCAGTGCGGGACCGAGTTATGAAAAACTGTTTTTT; CDR3aa: CASSAGPSYEKLFF
d_gene: -; abundance: -; j_gene: TRBJ2-1; v_gene: TRBV11-3; CDR3nt: TGTGCCAGCAGCTTAGATTATAAGAGGGAGCAGTTCTTC; CDR3aa: CASSLDYKREQFF
d_gene: -; abundance: -; j_gene: TRBJ1-6; v_gene: TRBV27; CDR3nt: TGTGCCAGCAGCCTCAGGGCGGATTCACCCCTCCACTTT; CDR3aa: CASSLRADSPLHF
d_gene: -; abundance: -; j_gene: TRBJ2-7; v_gene: TRBV4-3; CDR3nt: TGCGCCAGCAGCCAAGAGACAGGTCCCTACGAGCAGTACTTC; CDR3aa: CASSQETGPYEQYF
d_gene: TRBD2; abundance: -; j_gene: TRBJ2-3; v_gene: TRBV7-9; CDR3nt: TGTGCCAGCAGCTCCTTAAACCTAGCGGGGGGTAGCACAGATACGCAGTATTTT; CDR3aa: CASSSLNLAGGSTDTQYF
d_gene: TRBD2; abundance: once; j_gene: TRBJ2-1; v_gene: TRBV5-1; CDR3nt: TGCGCCAGCAGCTTGTTGGGTCGCGCGGGGGGCGGCTCAATCTACAATGAGCAGTTCTTC; CDR3aa: CASSLLGRAGGGSIYNEQFF
d_gene: TRBD1; abundance: few; j_gene: TRBJ2-7; v_gene: TRBV7-9; CDR3nt: TGTGCCAGCAGCTCCTCCGGGACAGGTCGCTACGAGCAGTACTTC; CDR3aa: CASSSSGTGRYEQYF
d_gene: TRBD2; abundance: -; j_gene: TRBJ2-5; v_gene: TRBV28; CDR3nt: TGTGCCAGCAGTTTAGCAGGGTGGGGGGGTCGGACCCAGTACTTC; CDR3aa: CASSLAGWGGRTQYF
d_gene: -; abundance: -; j_gene: TRBJ1-6; v_gene: TRBV13; CDR3nt: TGTGCCAGCAGCAACCGGGACTATAATTCACCCCTCCACTTT; CDR3aa: CASSNRDYNSPLHF
d_gene: -; abundance: once; j_gene: TRBJ1-2; v_gene: TRBV7-9; CDR3nt: TGTGCCAGCAGCTTAAATCGTGGCTACACCTTC; CDR3aa: CASSLNRGYTF
d_gene: -; abundance: -; j_gene: TRBJ1-2; v_gene: TRBV7-2; CDR3nt: TGTGCCAGCAGCTTAGACAGGCACTATGGCTACACCTTC; CDR3aa: CASSLDRHYGYTF
d_gene: TRBD1; abundance: -; j_gene: TRBJ1-2; v_gene: TRBV6-5; CDR3nt: TGTGCCAGCAGTTTTCAACAGGGGGCGAATGGCTACACCTTC; CDR3aa: CASSFQQGANGYTF
d_gene: TRBD2; abundance: -; j_gene: TRBJ2-1; v_gene: TRBV5-1; CDR3nt: TGCGCCAGCAGTACTAGCGGGGGGGCATATGAGCAGTTCTTC; CDR3aa: CASSTSGGAYEQFF
d_gene: TRBD1; abundance: once; j_gene: TRBJ2-1; v_gene: TRBV18; CDR3nt: TGTGCCAGCTCACCCTCCGGACAGGGGGCAGGTAATGAGCAGTTCTTC; CDR3aa: CASSPSGQGAGNEQFF
d_gene: -; abundance: -; j_gene: TRBJ2-2; v_gene: TRBV5-1; CDR3nt: TGCGCCAGCAGCTTGACAGGGCTCGCGAACACCGGGGAGCTGTTTTTT; CDR3aa: CASSLTGLANTGELFF
d_gene: -; abundance: few; j_gene: TRBJ1-6; v_gene: TRBV4-3; CDR3nt: TGCGCCAGCAGCCTCGGACAGAGTAATTCACCCCTCCACTTT; CDR3aa: CASSLGQSNSPLHF
d_gene: TRBD1; abundance: -; j_gene: TRBJ1-5; v_gene: TRBV28; CDR3nt: TGTGCCAGCAGTTTGGGGACAGGGGGCACGTATAGCAATCAGCCCCAGCATTTT; CDR3aa: CASSLGTGGTYSNQPQHF
d_gene: -; abundance: -; j_gene: TRBJ1-6; v_gene: TRBV28; CDR3nt: TGTGCCAGCAGTGCCGCGGGACTCTTACTTGGTACACCCCTCCACTTT; CDR3aa: CASSAAGLLLGTPLHF
d_gene: -; abundance: -; j_gene: TRBJ2-5; v_gene: TRBV19; CDR3nt: TGTGCCAGTAGTACAGCGGGCGCCTCGCTGGAGACCCAGTACTTC; CDR3aa: CASSTAGASLETQYF
d_gene: TRBD1; abundance: -; j_gene: TRBJ1-6; v_gene: TRBV18; CDR3nt: TGTGCCAGCTCACCGCGGGACAGCTCGGATTCACCCCTCCACTTT; CDR3aa: CASSPRDSSDSPLHF
d_gene: TRBD1; abundance: -; j_gene: TRBJ2-3; v_gene: TRBV13; CDR3nt: TGTGCCAGCAGCGATAGGCAGGGGGCGGTTTCAGATACGCAGTATTTT; CDR3aa: CASSDRQGAVSDTQYF
d_gene: TRBD1; abundance: -; j_gene: TRBJ1-2; v_gene: TRBV25-1; CDR3nt: TGTGCCAGCAGCTCGACAGGGAACTATGGCTACACCTTC; CDR3aa: CASSSTGNYGYTF
d_gene: -; abundance: -; j_gene: TRBJ2-6; v_gene: TRBV7-9; CDR3nt: TGTGCCAGCAGTCCTGAGCGGGACAAGAGCTCTGGGGCCAACGTCCTGACTTTC; CDR3aa: CASSPERDKSSGANVLTF
d_gene: -; abundance: -; j_gene: TRBJ1-6; v_gene: TRBV5-4; CDR3nt: TGTGCCAGCAGCTTGGACAGGGTAGGGTCACCCCTCCACTTT; CDR3aa: CASSLDRVGSPLHF